This TCR beta chain was recovered during a study of blood T cell repertoires in COVID-19 (dated by TCRdb to 2020 to 2022). Looking at the study overall: Collaborator samples came from the United States, Italy and Spain and covered acute and convalescent phases of COVID-19. The prospective study material was composed of cDNA or gDNA derived from T cells, B-cell-depleted T cells, or PBMCs. Deeply sampled blood TCRbeta repertoires from subjects exposed to, actively infected with, or recovered from COVID-19 were included in the dataset. The repertoires were released in a freely available public database intended as a resource for research on the immune response to SARS-CoV-2. Samples came from the ongoing ImmuneRACE study (first 160 participants) plus 1,254 subjects from 6 global collaborators. A de-identified subject ID, COVID-19 status, age in years and sex were almost always included in the sample metadata. HLA class I and class II types, where available, came from metadata supplied by the sample provider rather than from assay-based typing. Study-level results and caveats: How much clinical and demographic metadata was included differed by source and by participant, and the metadata was provided uncurated.

TCRbeta CDR3 regions were amplified from genomic DNA using the immunoSEQ Assay, a bias-controlled multiplex PCR. As for the original processing: Nucleated cell counts per sample were estimated from amplification of reference gene primers within the assay. To quantify the absolute abundance of each unique TCRbeta CDR3 rearrangement, sequence reads were collapsed and filtered. Productive Simpson clonality was computed per sample as the square root of Simpson's diversity index over productive rearrangements. This immuneACCESS table, as held by TCRdb, lists in-frame sequences with V and J called but not all clones. Of the missing ones, under half trace to an unresolved V gene in checked studies; the others have no known cause. That table supplies the V and J calls and clone size; D and trimming were determined from the DNA. This sample has roughly 140,000 clones in its table, and 80% of those were observed once. Jointly, the top ten make up around 5% of the sample.

Points on this clone: It lacks a known antigen. No base-level quality is on record; no much larger clone is a single base apart.

For CDR1 and CDR2, the germline V gene (reference sequence) lists GTSNPN and SVGIG. The CDR3 runs 12 residues from the cysteine to the phenylalanine. Only the CDR3 region is kept as DNA, spanning 36 bases read in frame from base 1. The V end loses 5 bases and the J end loses 0 bases, and a stretch of 7 bases separates them. The collaborating institutions used their own protocols to collect whole blood in K2EDTA tubes. Collaborator samples were shipped for TCRbeta analysis as frozen whole blood, isolated PBMCs, or DNA extracted from either sample type. In this chain, TRBV30 is recombined with TRBJ1-1, with the D gene uncertain. The TCR comes from a woman between 50 and 59 years old with acute or convalescent COVID-19. Sample: peripheral blood. This receptor has the CDR3 CAWDGLNTEAFF. The DNA sequence follows: TGTGCCTGGGACGGTTTGAACACTGAAGCTTTCTTT.